This TCR beta chain was found in a study of Graves' ophthalmopathy and Graves' hyperthyroidism. Whole-study results and caveats: From stable hyperthyroidism, ophthalmopathy was separated by a 13-signature model with about 88% sensitivity and less than 82% specificity.

In germline, CDR1 is SNHLY, CDR2 FYNNEI. The CDR3 contains 12 residues. Trimming took 2 bases from V and 8 from J, leaving 6 bases between them. Amplification of the TCR beta CDR3 regions used RNA transcripts (as template). First-round RT-PCR used HTBI primers; second-round multiplex PCR followed. In TCRdb, the multiplex PCR reads were re-called with MiXCR into one record per CDR3 protein. The repertoire holds 500,000 to 600,000 distinct CDR3 sequences, with just under 40% as singletons. Regarding this clonotype: The antigen remains unidentified.

What was sequenced was peripheral blood or thyroid tissue (not recorded which). This chain joins TRBV2 and TRBJ1-4; the D gene is possibly TRBD1 (6 bases). This TCR was sampled from an adult man with Graves' hyperthyroidism. For the CDR3, the DNA is TGTGCCAGCAGTGAACAGGGGGAAAAACTGTTTTTT. Protein sequence: CASSEQGEKLFF.